This TCR beta chain stems from a study of control samples from healthy donors and cancer patients. The table came from immunoSEQ multiplex PCR; TCRdb's copy has only in-frame clones and leaves some out. This sample has tens of thousands of clones; 75% to 85% occur once, and the top ten carry about 9.4%. Germline-derived CDR1 and CDR2 are MDHEN and SYDVKM. Trimming at V came to 3 bases and at J to 3 bases, leaving 1 base not matched to a gene. The CDR3 sequence is 13 residues long. Sequencing was done on a sample of blood. This clonotype was obtained from a man between 65 and 80 years old in good health. This chain connects TRBV28 to TRBJ1-2; 7 bases map to TRBD1. The CDR3 loop reads CASSFGTDYGYTF. CDR3 bases: TGTGCCAGCAGTTTTGGGACAGACTATGGCTACACCTTC.